The 19 T cell receptor beta chains below were found in one sample sequenced in a study of T cells in Graves' hyperthyroidism and ophthalmopathy. Amplification of TCR beta CDR3 regions used RNA as the template. First-round RT-PCR with HTBI primers amplified the TCR CDR3 region. Each CDR3 protein is one row after TCRdb ran MiXCR on the multiplex PCR reads. The sample lists hundreds of thousands of distinct CDR3 sequences; just under 45% were seen once. The sequencing sample was made of peripheral blood or thyroid tissue (not recorded which). These receptors originate from an adult man with Graves' disease, either hyperthyroidism or ophthalmopathy (not recorded which).

On this clonotype itself: The junction shows a germline mismatch at one end, possibly a read error. V is TRBV7-9 and J is TRBJ1-2; no reliable D call. This CDR3 spans 11 amino acids. From germline, CDR1 is SEHNR and CDR2 FQNEAQ (reference sequence). The CDR3 DNA is TGTGCCGGCAGCCTCGCTATCGGCTACACCTTC. Translated, it gives CAGSLAIGYTF.

This clonotype was seen a handful of times. At one of its ends the junction is not consistent with the germline gene, which may arise from a read error. This chain joins TRBV9 and TRBJ1-5, with 7 bases lining up with TRBD1. The CDR3 loop spans 13 amino acids. Germline V gene sequence: CDR1 SGDLS, CDR2 YYNGEE. The CDR3 reads CASSRQGNRPQHF. The CDR3 DNA reads as TGTGCCAGCTCCCGACAGGGCAATCGGCCCCAGCATTTT.

This clonotype was seen only a few times. The chain joins TRBV7-8 to TRBJ2-5, with TRBD2 matching 8 bases. From germline, CDR1 is SGHVS and CDR2 FQNEAQ. CDR3 size: 17 residues. V lost 1 base and J lost 1; bases outside the gene matches: 8. This CDR3 reads CASSLGWGGRPQETQYF. CDR3 DNA: TGTGCCAGCAGCTTAGGATGGGGCGGGAGGCCCCAAGAGACCCAGTACTTC.

V is TRBV5-1 and J is TRBJ1-1; D is perhaps TRBD1 (5 bases). The germline V gene encodes CDR1 SGHRS and CDR2 YFSETQ. Trimming removed 4 bases from V and 7 bases from J, with 14 bases in between. This CDR3 spans 13 amino acids. CDR3 nucleotides: TGCGCCAGCAGCATGGACAAGCCCTTTGAAGCTTTCTTT. This sequence encodes CASSMDKPFEAFF. Using reference TRBV5-1 and TRBJ1-1 for the parts outside the CDR3, the full variable domain is KAGVTQTPRYLIKTRGQQVTLSCSPISGHRSVSWYQQTPGQGLQFLFEYFSETQRNKGNFPGRFSGRQFSNSRSEMNVSTLELGDSALYLCASSMDKPFEAFFGQGTRLTVV.

Details on this clonotype: A much larger clone differs from this one at a single base, so this may be a read error. This sequence joins TRBV7-6 and TRBJ2-2; a weak D match, TRBD2 (5 bases). The CDR3 extends over 13 amino acids. Germline V lookup: CDR1 SGHVS, CDR2 FNYEAQ. With 5 bases removed from V and 4 bases from J, the gap between germline ends came to 8 bases. CDR3 in DNA: TGTGCCAGCAGCGTGGGGAGCACCGGGGAGCTGTTTTTT. It specifies CASSVGSTGELFF.

This clonotype showed up just a few times. This rearrangement joins TRBV12-3 or TRBV12-4 to TRBJ2-7; D remains ambiguous. The V and J ends lost 6 bases and 0 bases respectively, with 9 bases between them. There are 13 residues in the CDR3. CDR3 loop: CASRDGLSYEQYF. CDR3 nucleotide sequence: TGTGCCAGCAGGGACGGCCTCTCCTACGAGCAGTACTTC.

This clonotype was detected ten times or more. The chain recombines TRBV24-1 with TRBJ2-5, with 7 bases matching TRBD2. Germline CDR1 is KGHDR and CDR2 is SFDVKD. The trim removed 2 bases at V and 5 bases at J, leaving 10 bases unmatched. CDR3 length equals 16 residues. CDR3 nucleotides: TGTGCCACCAGTGATTCTTACTCGGGGGGTTGGGAGACCCAGTACTTC. The encoded protein is CATSDSYSGGWETQYF.

The sample holds a few counts of this clonotype. The V and J genes are TRBV7-9 and TRBJ2-7, with a tentative D call TRBD1 (5 bases). Trimming shortened V by 3 bases and J by 0 bases, and 12 bases separated the two germline ends. This CDR3 is built from 15 residues. Germline V lookup: CDR1 SEHNR, CDR2 FQNEAQ (reference sequence). The CDR3 coding sequence is TGTGCCAGCAGCTTTAGACAGCAGAGCTCCTACGAGCAGTACTTC. Translation: CASSFRQQSSYEQYF. Looking up the rest from reference TRBV7-9 and TRBJ2-7 gives the full variable domain: DTGVSQNPRHKITKRGQNVTFRCDPISEHNRLYWYRQTLGQGPEFLTYFQNEAQLEKSRLLSDRFSAERPKGSFSTLEIQRTEQGDSAMYLCASSFRQQSSYEQYFGPGTRLTVT.

This clonotype was observed once. A read error may be the cause here, since a much bigger clone is one base away. The chain combines TRBV2 with TRBJ2-3; TRBD1 matches 7 bases. J lost 5 bases, V lost 5 bases, and 4 bases had no gene match. The germline gives CDR1 SNHLY, CDR2 FYNNEI. CDR3 length: 13 amino acids. This CDR3 is CASSLQGRDTQYF. The CDR3 DNA sequence: TGTGCCAGCAGTCTACAGGGGAGAGATACGCAGTATTTT.

This chain links TRBV20-1 with TRBJ2-5; TRBD2 might be the D (6 bases). The CDR3 consists of 14 residues. Germline-derived CDR1 and CDR2 are DFQATT and SNEGSKA (reference sequence). Deletions cut 1 base from V and 2 bases from J, with 11 bases between. The CDR3 nucleotides are TGCAGTGCTAGAGTCGGGACTTCGCAAGAGACCCAGTACTTC. This codes for CSARVGTSQETQYF.

This clonotype was counted a single time. The chain joins TRBV29-1 to TRBJ1-2, with 10 positions matching TRBD1. V shed 7 bases and J 7 bases; nucleotides not matched to a gene: 15. CDR1 and CDR2 from the germline V gene are SQVTM and ANQGSEA. This CDR3 spans 15 amino acids. CDR3 loop: CSARDLDRGHGGYTF. DNA of the CDR3: TGCAGCGCCCGAGATCTCGACAGGGGGCACGGTGGCTACACCTTC. Variable domain in full (rest from reference TRBV29-1 and TRBJ1-2): SAVISQKPSRDICQRGTSLTIQCQVDSQVTMMFWYRQQPGQSLTLIATANQGSEATYESGFVIDKFPISRPNLTFSTLTVSNMSPEDSSIYLCSARDLDRGHGGYTFGSGTRLTVV.

The V call is TRBV20-1, the J call TRBJ1-3, with D uncertain. There are 15 residues in the CDR3. V was clipped by 0 bases and J by 0 bases, with 9 bases between them. Germline CDR1 reads DFQATT; CDR2 reads SNEGSKA (reference sequence). The CDR3 loop is CSARERETSGNTIYF. The CDR3 coding sequence is TGCAGTGCTAGAGAGAGGGAAACCTCTGGAAACACCATATATTTT.

The rearrangement links TRBV7-8 to TRBJ1-5, with no clear D. Trimming cost V 5 bases and J 6 bases, with 14 bases left between them. This CDR3 has 14 amino acids. Germline CDR1 SGHVS, CDR2 FQNEAQ. CDR3 sequence: CASSHGRGGQPQHF. CDR3 DNA sequence: TGTGCCAGCAGCCATGGACGGGGTGGTCAGCCCCAGCATTTT.

CDR3: CSGFVGGISYEQYF. CDR3 bases: TGCAGCGGATTCGTAGGGGGGATATCCTACGAGCAGTACTTC. The rearrangement uses TRBV29-1 and TRBJ2-7; the D gene could be TRBD1 or TRBD2 (6 bases each). CDR1 SQVTM and CDR2 ANQGSEA come from the germline V gene. Trimming took 7 bases from V and 1 from J, leaving 17 bases between them. The CDR3 is 14 amino acids.

Only a few counts were recorded for this clonotype. The gene calls are TRBV9 and TRBJ1-2; 8 positions match TRBD1. The CDR3 totals 14 residues. J was trimmed by 7 bases and V by 7 bases; bases with no gene match: 12. Germline values: CDR1 SGDLS, CDR2 YYNGEE. The CDR3 sequence: CASSQGGRQAGYTF. CDR3 nucleotides: TGTGCCAGCTCACAGGGGGGACGACAGGCTGGCTACACCTTC.

This clonotype was counted a single time. The CDR3 DNA reads TGTGCCAGCAGCCTGGACAGGGTGGGGGAGCTGTTTTTT. Translation gives CASSLDRVGELFF. V gene TRBV7-9 combines with J gene TRBJ2-2; 8 positions agree with TRBD1. Germline V lookup: CDR1 SEHNR, CDR2 FQNEAQ (reference sequence). The CDR3 has 13 residues. Trimming cost V 5 bases and J 8 bases; bases outside gene matches: 4.

J is TRBJ2-6 and V is TRBV3-1, with D uncertain. CDR1 and CDR2 from the germline V gene are LGHDT and YNNKEL (reference sequence). V was pared by 6 bases and J by 3 bases, with 12 bases between. The CDR3 extends over 15 amino acids. CDR3 sequence: CASSPGPFGANVLTF. CDR3 nucleotides: TGTGCCAGCAGTCCCGGGCCCTTTGGGGCCAACGTCCTGACTTTC.

The genes are TRBV3-1 and TRBJ1-2; D perhaps matches TRBD1 (6 bases). Trimming shortened V by 1 base and J by 4 bases, and 7 bases separated the two germline ends. Germline CDR1 and CDR2: LGHDT and YNNKEL (reference sequence). There are 13 residues in the CDR3. The CDR3 here is CASSQGQVYGYTF. CDR3 coding DNA: TGTGCCAGCAGCCAAGGACAGGTCTATGGCTACACCTTC.

The chain uses TRBV7-2 and TRBJ2-5; 8 bases match TRBD2. The CDR3 spans 14 residues. Germline values: CDR1 SGHTA, CDR2 FQGNSA. The ends lost 4 bases at V and 7 bases at J; junction bases unmatched: 8. CDR3 coding DNA: TGTGCCAGCAGCTGGGTAGCGGGACGTAGGACCCAGTACTTC. Its translation: CASSWVAGRRTQYF.